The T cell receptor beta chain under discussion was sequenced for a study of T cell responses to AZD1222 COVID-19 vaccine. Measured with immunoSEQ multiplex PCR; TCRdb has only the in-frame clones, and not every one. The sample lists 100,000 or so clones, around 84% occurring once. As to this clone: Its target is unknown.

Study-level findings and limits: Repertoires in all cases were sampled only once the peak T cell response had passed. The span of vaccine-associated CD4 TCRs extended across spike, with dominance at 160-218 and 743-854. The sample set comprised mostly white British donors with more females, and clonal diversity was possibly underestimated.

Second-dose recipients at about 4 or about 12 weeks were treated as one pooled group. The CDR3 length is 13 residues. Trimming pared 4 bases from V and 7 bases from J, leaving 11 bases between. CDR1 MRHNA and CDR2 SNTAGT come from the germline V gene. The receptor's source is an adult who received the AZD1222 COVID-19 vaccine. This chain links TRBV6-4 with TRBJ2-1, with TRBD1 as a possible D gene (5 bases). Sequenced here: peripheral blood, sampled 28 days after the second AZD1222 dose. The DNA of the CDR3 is TGTGCCAGCAGTGCCTCGACAGCAAATGAGCAGTTCTTC. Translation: CASSASTANEQFF.